This entry lists 14 T cell receptor beta chains sequenced from one sample in a study of blood T cell repertoires in COVID-19. Generated by immunoSEQ multiplex PCR, the TCRdb table keeps only in-frame clones and is missing some. This sample has 160,000 or so clones, with 75% to 85% found just once. Sequences were obtained from PBMCs or T cells enriched from blood (not recorded which). The receptors derive from a woman aged 55-69 years who had recovered from COVID-19.

The chain has TRBV30 and TRBJ2-7; 8 positions match TRBD1. V shed 2 bases and J 7 bases; nucleotides not matched to a gene: 4. The CDR3 totals 12 residues. Germline values: CDR1 GTSNPN, CDR2 SVGIG (reference sequence). DNA of the CDR3: TGTGCCTGGAGTCAGGGGGCGCGTGAGCAGTACTTC. It yields the protein CAWSQGAREQYF.

V usage is TRBV12-3 or TRBV12-4 and J usage is TRBJ2-7; unclear D gene. V lost 1 base to trimming and J lost 2 bases, with 6 bases between them. This CDR3 region has 13 residues. Written as DNA, the CDR3 is TGTGCCAGCAGTTTAGGGGCGCCCTACGAGCAGTACTTC. This encodes CASSLGAPYEQYF.

This clone was counted only a few times. The rearrangement uses TRBV10-3 and TRBJ2-7; TRBD1 might be the D (6 bases). The CDR3 loop spans 14 amino acids. Germline CDR1 ENHRY, CDR2 SYGVKD. Trimming took off 4 bases at V and 6 bases at J, with 16 bases between the two ends. For the CDR3, the DNA is TGTGCCATCAGTGTTCACCCAGGGGCAGGCGAGCAGTACTTC. Amino acids: CAISVHPGAGEQYF.

This chain links TRBV30 with TRBJ2-5; a possible D gene is TRBD2 (6 bases). Per germline, CDR1 GTSNPN and CDR2 SVGIG (reference sequence). The CDR3 sequence is 15 residues long. With 0 bases removed from V and 5 bases from J, the gap between germline ends came to 16 bases. The chain's CDR3 is CAWSVQVGGGETQYF. The CDR3 DNA sequence: TGTGCCTGGAGTGTACAGGTCGGGGGAGGTGAGACCCAGTACTTC.

The chain combines TRBV2 with TRBJ1-3, with D uncertain. Germline-derived CDR1 and CDR2 are SNHLY and FYNNEI. The CDR3 extends over 16 amino acids. V gave up 5 bases and J gave up 0 bases, with 14 bases separating them. CDR3 DNA sequence: TGTGCCAGCAGTTTACGGACTCCGAGCTCTGGAAACACCATATATTTT. Amino acid sequence: CASSLRTPSSGNTIYF.

This clone was observed a few times. The chain has TRBV15 and TRBJ1-5; D gene unclear. V lost 0 bases and J lost 3, with 12 bases in between. The CDR3 runs 16 residues. Germline CDR1 LNHNV, CDR2 YYDKDF (reference sequence). DNA of the CDR3: TGTGCCACCAGCAGAGATACGGAGAGACCCAATCAGCCCCAGCATTTT. Protein product: CATSRDTERPNQPQHF.

CDR3 in DNA: TGTGCCATCAGGGCAGGGGAAGTGTCGCAGTATTTT. Residues: CAIRAGEVSQYF. This rearrangement joins TRBV10-3 to TRBJ2-3; a weak D match, TRBD1 (6 bases). Germline lookup yields CDR1 ENHRY and CDR2 SYGVKD. The length of the CDR3 is 12 residues. V lost 6 bases and J 10 bases, leaving 14 bases between the germline ends.

The chain couples TRBV18 to TRBJ2-7; TRBD2 matches 8 bases. Looked up from germline, CDR1 is KGHSH and CDR2 is LQKENI. V lost 3 bases to trimming and J lost 5 bases; unmatched junction nucleotides: 12. This CDR3 spans 16 amino acids. This CDR3 is CASSPSPGLVSHEQYF. CDR3 DNA sequence: TGTGCCAGCTCACCCAGCCCGGGACTAGTGTCGCACGAGCAGTACTTC.

The chain has TRBV19 and TRBJ1-3; TRBD1 matches at 9 bases. The CDR3 is 16 residues long. Germline CDR1 is LNHDA and CDR2 is SQIVND (reference sequence). Losses at the gene ends were 7 bases for V and 1 base for J; bases not matched to a gene: 8. CDR3 protein: CASIPGGTGSGNTIYF. The CDR3 DNA follows: TGTGCCAGTATCCCCGGCGGGACAGGGTCTGGAAACACCATATATTTT.

There are a few counts of this clone. The chain combines TRBV7-2 with TRBJ1-5; 8 positions agree with TRBD1. V shed 5 bases, J shed 4 bases, and the junction held 7 bases outside the gene matches. CDR3 length: 15 residues. CDR1 and CDR2 (germline): SGHTA, FQGNSA. DNA of the CDR3: TGTGCCAGCAGCAGCAGACAGGGGCAAAATCAGCCCCAGCATTTT. Residues: CASSSRQGQNQPQHF.

This chain joins TRBV23-1 and TRBJ1-5, with TRBD1 identical over 9 bases. TRBV23-1 is an open reading frame whose function is uncertain. V dropped 2 bases and J dropped 2; count of bases not matched to a gene: 4. This CDR3 spans 16 amino acids. The CDR3 loop reads CASSQTGGSGNQPQHF. The CDR3 DNA sequence: TGCGCCAGCAGTCAAACAGGGGGCTCAGGCAATCAGCCCCAGCATTTT.

The V call is TRBV9, the J call TRBJ1-4, with D possibly TRBD1 on 5 matching bases. The ends were cut back, 3 bases at V and 0 bases at J, with 6 bases in the middle. The CDR3 extends over 14 amino acids. The germline gives CDR1 SGDLS, CDR2 YYNGEE. The CDR3 reads CASSATATNEKLFF. The CDR3 nucleotides are TGTGCCAGCAGCGCGACAGCAACTAATGAAAAACTGTTTTTT.

The chain has TRBV2 and TRBJ1-6; possibly TRBD1 for D (5 bases). V lost 5 bases and J 5 bases, leaving 13 bases between the germline ends. The germline V gene encodes CDR1 SNHLY and CDR2 FYNNEI. The CDR3 spans 15 residues. The CDR3 DNA is TGTGCCAGCAGTATAAGGGGAGGAAATAATTCACCCCTCCACTTT. Its protein product is CASSIRGGNNSPLHF.

Only one count was recorded for this clone. The gene calls are TRBV11-2 and TRBJ1-6, with D perhaps TRBD1 (5 bases). The CDR3 spans 16 residues. Trimming pared 7 bases from V and 7 bases from J, leaving 20 bases between. Germline V CDR1 and CDR2: SGHAT, FQNNGV. CDR3 in amino acids: CASTPPGGAWNSPLHF. The CDR3 DNA is TGTGCCAGCACCCCCCCTGGAGGGGCGTGGAATTCACCCCTCCACTTT.